The 15 T cell receptor beta chains in this list originate from one sample, sequenced in a study of PD-L1 blockade in urothelial cancer listed by TCRdb under 2017. The time point label for this specimen denotes: peripheral blood 6 weeks after treatment start. Receptor libraries were prepared by the immunoSEQ multiplex PCR assay. TCRdb mirrors the immuneACCESS table, restricted to in-frame sequences. Some clones are absent from its copies; in checked studies, under half trace to an unresolved V gene, and the reason for the others is unknown. The sample table records just under 45,000 clones; 83% of these occur just once. The ten most abundant clones make up about 16% of the sample. The source was PBMCs, collected around atezolizumab (anti-PD-L1) treatment. The origin of the receptors is a man aged 55 to 70 with urothelial cancer.

The chain combines TRBV5-1 with TRBJ2-7; 7 positions agree with TRBD2. The germline V gene has CDR1 SGHRS and CDR2 YFSETQ. The CDR3 length is 14 residues. V shed 2 bases, J shed 3 bases, and the junction held 5 bases outside the gene matches. In DNA form, the CDR3 reads TGCGCCAGCAGCTTACCTGGACTAGTCTACGAGCAGTACTTC. Protein product: CASSLPGLVYEQYF.

The V and J genes are TRBV7-2 and TRBJ1-2, with a possible D match to TRBD1 (5 bases). CDR3 length: 14 residues. Germline-derived CDR1 and CDR2 are SGHTA and FQGNSA. V lost 1 base to trimming and J lost 5 bases, with 11 bases between them. CDR3 protein: CASSLELGGYGYTF. DNA of the CDR3: TGTGCCAGCAGCTTAGAGTTGGGGGGATATGGCTACACCTTC.

V usage is TRBV10-1 and J usage is TRBJ2-3; tentative D call: TRBD1 (6 bases). The V gene's germline CDR1 is WNHNN and CDR2 SYGVQD (reference sequence). This CDR3 contains 15 residues. Deletions cut 4 bases from V and 0 bases from J, with 11 bases between. CDR3 DNA sequence: TGCGCCAGCAGTGCGGGGCAGGGGAGCACAGATACGCAGTATTTT. Protein product: CASSAGQGSTDTQYF.

The V call is TRBV5-6, the J call TRBJ2-1; TRBD2 agrees at 14 bases. The J segment lost 8 bases and the V segment lost 4 bases, leaving 5 bases of the junction unmatched. The V gene's germline CDR1 is SGHDT and CDR2 YYEEEE. This CDR3 is built from 15 residues. The CDR3 loop reads CASSTGTSGGDEQFF. The DNA for the CDR3 is TGTGCCAGCAGCACCGGGACTAGCGGGGGAGATGAGCAGTTCTTC.

The CDR3 DNA sequence: TGTGCCATCAGTCCCGGGACTAGCGGGGTCGCGGGGGAGACCCAGTACTTC. Translating it yields CAISPGTSGVAGETQYF. The rearrangement uses TRBV10-3 and TRBJ2-5, with 13 bases identical to TRBD2. Germline-derived CDR1 and CDR2 are ENHRY and SYGVKD. The CDR3 is 17 amino acids. The V and J ends lost 5 bases and 5 bases, in that order; junction bases with no gene match: 11.

This clone was observed a handful of times. V usage is TRBV28 and J usage is TRBJ1-5; D might be TRBD1 (6 bases). The CDR3 is made up of 13 amino acids. In germline, CDR1 is MDHEN, CDR2 SYDVKM. V shed 11 bases and J shed 3 bases, with 14 bases lying between them. The CDR3, as DNA: TGTGCCTTGCAAGGGGGGGCCAATCAGCCCCAGCATTTT. The encoded protein is CALQGGANQPQHF.

The chain is built from TRBV5-4 and TRBJ1-1; possible D gene TRBD1, 5 bases. Germline V gene data show CDR1 as SGHNT and CDR2 as YYREEE (reference sequence). This CDR3 spans 15 amino acids. V lost 4 bases to trimming and J lost 0 bases, with 13 bases between them. The CDR3 coding sequence is TGTGCCAGCAGCAGACAGACACTTATGAACACTGAAGCTTTCTTT. This gives the protein CASSRQTLMNTEAFF.

This rearrangement joins TRBV30 to TRBJ1-6; D is ambiguous. The CDR3 contains 13 residues. The V gene lost 1 base and the J gene lost 8 bases, with 9 bases spanning the gap. Germline CDR1 is GTSNPN and CDR2 is SVGIG (reference sequence). The CDR3: CAWSERWDSPLHF. The CDR3 nucleotides read TGTGCCTGGAGTGAGAGGTGGGATTCACCCCTCCACTTT.

This chain connects TRBV28 to TRBJ1-4; 9 nucleotides line up with TRBD1. This CDR3 contains 16 residues. Germline V gene data show CDR1 as MDHEN and CDR2 as SYDVKM. The J segment lost 7 bases and the V segment lost 7 bases, leaving 13 bases of the junction unmatched. The CDR3 DNA reads as TGTGCCAGCACCCTCTCGCCGGGACAGGGTTTTGAAAAACTGTTTTTT. Protein: CASTLSPGQGFEKLFF.

The chain couples TRBV7-2 to TRBJ2-5; the D gene is possibly TRBD2 (6 bases). The CDR3 length is 14 residues. The V end lost 3 bases, the J end lost 1 base, and 9 bases lay between the germline ends. From germline, CDR1 is SGHTA and CDR2 FQGNSA. The CDR3 DNA is TGTGCCAGCAGCTTGCGGGGCCCCCAAGAGACCCAGTACTTC. Its protein product is CASSLRGPQETQYF.

This clone has only a few counts. The V and J genes are TRBV10-3 and TRBJ2-3, with D possibly TRBD1 on 6 matching bases. The CDR3 length is 16 residues. Germline CDR1 and CDR2: ENHRY and SYGVKD. The V gene lost 4 bases and the J gene lost 0 bases, with 14 bases spanning the gap. The CDR3 DNA sequence: TGTGCCATCAGTGGACTTAGCAGGGGAAGCACAGATACGCAGTATTTT. This encodes CAISGLSRGSTDTQYF.

The chain has TRBV14 and TRBJ2-1; a weak D match, TRBD2 (6 bases). Trimming shortened V by 4 bases and J by 3 bases, and 10 bases separated the two germline ends. This CDR3 has 14 residues. Germline CDR1 and CDR2: SGHDN and FVKESK. The DNA for the CDR3 is TGTGCCAGCAGCCCACTAGCAAGCTACAATGAGCAGTTCTTC. Translating it yields CASSPLASYNEQFF.

The chain carries TRBV28 and TRBJ2-7; possibly TRBD2 for D (5 bases). This CDR3 spans 14 amino acids. Trimming took 1 base from V and 6 from J, leaving 13 bases between them. Germline V gene data show CDR1 as MDHEN and CDR2 as SYDVKM. CDR3 protein: CASSLYGIGVEQYF. Written as DNA, the CDR3 is TGTGCCAGCAGTTTATACGGGATTGGGGTCGAGCAGTACTTC.

The rearrangement links TRBV10-1 to TRBJ1-4; D is undetermined. The CDR3 totals 14 residues. Trimming took 6 bases from V and 7 from J, leaving 15 bases between them. CDR1 WNHNN and CDR2 SYGVQD come from the germline V gene (reference sequence). CDR3 sequence reads: CASRAHGRGEKLFF. CDR3 nucleotide sequence: TGCGCCAGCAGAGCTCATGGTCGAGGTGAAAAACTGTTTTTT.

This clone was counted only a few times. The chain couples TRBV5-1 to TRBJ2-2; tentative D call: TRBD2 (5 bases). Between the trimmed V and J ends, which lost 3 bases and 0 bases, there was a span of 21 bases. In germline, CDR1 is SGHRS, CDR2 YFSETQ. The CDR3 is made up of 19 amino acids. The DNA of the CDR3 is TGCGCCAGCAGCTCCCCCTATCGGGGAAACATCGCGAACACCGGGGAGCTGTTTTTT. It translates to CASSSPYRGNIANTGELFF. The full variable domain, its missing parts supplied by reference TRBV5-1 and TRBJ2-2, is KAGVTQTPRYLIKTRGQQVTLSCSPISGHRSVSWYQQTPGQGLQFLFEYFSETQRNKGNFPGRFSGRQFSNSRSEMNVSTLELGDSALYLCASSSPYRGNIANTGELFFGEGSRLTVL.